The 2 T cell receptor beta chains presented below share a single source sample, sequenced in a study of blood T cell repertoires in COVID-19. The protocol was immunoSEQ multiplex PCR, while the TCRdb copy is restricted to in-frame clones and leaves out a portion. In the table there are about 250,000 clones, roughly 85% of which are singletons. Sequenced sample: PBMCs or T cells enriched from blood (not recorded which). The receptors originated from a woman between 50 and 59 years old with acute COVID-19.

This clone was seen more than once but under ten times. The V call is TRBV14, the J call TRBJ2-7, with TRBD2 identical over 7 bases. The CDR3 has 15 amino acids. Losses at the gene ends were 4 bases for V and 6 bases for J; bases not matched to a gene: 12. In germline, CDR1 is SGHDN, CDR2 FVKESK. The CDR3 DNA follows: TGTGCCAGCAGCCGATCAGCGGGGAGTACGACCGAGCAGTACTTC. It codes for CASSRSAGSTTEQYF.

This chain joins TRBV4-3 and TRBJ2-2, with 7 bases fitting TRBD1. There are 14 residues in the CDR3. Germline assignment: CDR1 LGHNA and CDR2 YSLEER. The J segment lost 8 bases and the V segment lost 4 bases, leaving 7 bases of the junction unmatched. The DNA for the CDR3 is TGCGCCAGCAGCCCCCGGACAGGCCGGGGGGAGCTGTTTTTT. Its protein is CASSPRTGRGELFF.